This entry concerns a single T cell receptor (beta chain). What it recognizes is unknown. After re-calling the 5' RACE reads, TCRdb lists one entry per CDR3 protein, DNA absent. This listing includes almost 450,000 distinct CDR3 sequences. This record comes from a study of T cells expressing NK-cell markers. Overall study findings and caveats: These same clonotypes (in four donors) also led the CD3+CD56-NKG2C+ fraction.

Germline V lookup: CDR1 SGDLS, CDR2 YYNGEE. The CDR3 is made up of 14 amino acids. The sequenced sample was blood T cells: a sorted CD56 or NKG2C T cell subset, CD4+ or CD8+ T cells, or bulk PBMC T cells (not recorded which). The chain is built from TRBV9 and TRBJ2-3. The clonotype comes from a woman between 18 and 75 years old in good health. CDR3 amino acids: CASSVGSSTDTQYF. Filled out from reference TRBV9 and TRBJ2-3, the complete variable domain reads DSGVTQTPKHLITATGQRVTLRCSPRSGDLSVYWYQQSLDQGLQFLIQYYNGEERAKGNILERFSAQQFPDLHSELNLSSLELGDSALYFCASSVGSSTDTQYFGPGTRLTVL.